This is a list of T cell receptor beta chains from one sample in a study of T cell responses to AZD1222 COVID-19 vaccine. Here immunoSEQ multiplex PCR was the method, and the copy in TCRdb shows in-frame clones only, minus some. The table lists 120,000 or so clones, roughly nine tenths of them singletons. Sample: peripheral blood, taken on day 0 of AZD1222 vaccination. These receptor sequences come from an adult in good health. Each CDR3 is given without its conserved first and last residue. Each record gives: J gene, V gene, CDR3 protein.

TRBJ2-6	TRBV7-2	ASSFSGSGANVLT
TRBJ2-7	TRBV6-5	ASSLLRDRPYEQY
TRBJ1-5	TRBV5-1	ASSLDVNQPQH
TRBJ2-7	TRBV4-2	ASSHSGGGHPYEQY
TRBJ1-2	TRBV18	ASSPPTSGSGYGYT
TRBJ2-5	TRBV4-1	ASSQGVGGQETQY
TRBJ2-4	TRBV5-4	ASSPSKGAKNIQY
TRBJ1-6	TRBV6-5	ASTRSGQVNSPLH
TRBJ1-6	TRBV5-4	ASSKDRLFNSPLH
TRBJ1-4	TRBV7-2	ASSFDGTRTEKLF
TRBJ2-1	TRBV7-3	ASSLNQGPGYQF
TRBJ1-3	TRBV19	ATQDSLSGNTIY
TRBJ1-1	TRBV28	ASADIYTEAF
TRBJ2-1	TRBV25-1	ASSEYGKMRDEQF